The following is a T cell receptor beta chain sequence with its context. Trimming stripped 0 bases from V and 7 bases from J, with 17 bases between. This CDR3 comprises 15 residues. Germline V gene lookup returns CDR1 SGDLS and CDR2 YYNGEE. The data belong to a study of cytotoxic CD8 clonotypes in ibrutinib-treated CLL. Profiled with immunoSEQ multiplex PCR; TCRdb holds only in-frame clones, not every one. The data contain about 150,000 clones, about 80% of them singletons. Material: PBMCs, obtained after 12 months of ibrutinib treatment. This sequence was found in a human donor with chronic lymphocytic leukemia. The chain carries TRBV9 and TRBJ2-7; possibly TRBD1 or TRBD2 for D (5 bases each). For the CDR3, the DNA is TGTGCCAGCAGCGTAGATGGGGGAGTCTACTCAGAGCAGTACTTC. Translation: CASSVDGGVYSEQYF.